Listed below are T cell receptor beta chains from one sample, sequenced in a study of OX40 agonist ivuxolimab in advanced cancers. Repertoires were generated with immunoSEQ multiplex PCR, while TCRdb's copy carries only in-frame clones and drops some. The sample holds approximately 58,000 clones, approximately 90% seen once. This material consisted of CD4+ or CD8+ T cells sorted from blood, taken in a trial of the OX40 agonist ivuxolimab. These receptors were obtained from an adult with an advanced solid tumor such as melanoma, head and neck, liver or kidney cancer. Each CDR3 is given with its conserved first and last residue. The D gene is left open where the match is weak. Size is stated for part of the rows, as once, few or many counts, or as a class when the clone is expanded.

length	size	D	J	V	DNA	CDR3
14	NA	TRBD1	TRBJ2-1	TRBV27	TGTGCCAGCAGTCCGGGACAGGGGGCTGGGGAGCAGTTCTTC	CASSPGQGAGEQFF
15	once	TRBD2	TRBJ2-1	TRBV7-9	TGTGCCAGCAGCTTAATCCAGCGGGGCTACAATGAGCAGTTCTTC	CASSLIQRGYNEQFF
12	NA	NA	TRBJ1-2	TRBV11-2	TGTGCCAGCAGCCCGTCCCAGGGATGGTACACCTTC	CASSPSQGWYTF
16	NA	TRBD1	TRBJ2-1	TRBV6-6	TGTGCCAGCAGTTACCCGGGACAGGGGTTGGGTGATGAGCAGTTCTTC	CASSYPGQGLGDEQFF
15	NA	TRBD2	TRBJ2-7	TRBV29-1	TGCAGCGTTGAACCTGAAACTAGCGGGAGCGTAGAGCAGTACTTC	CSVEPETSGSVEQYF
14	NA	NA	TRBJ2-5	TRBV6-1	TGTGCCAGCAGTGAAACAGGGAACCAAGAGACCCAGTACTTC	CASSETGNQETQYF
13	NA	NA	TRBJ2-5	TRBV2	TGTGCCAGCATTTACGACGGACAAGAGACCCAGTACTTC	CASIYDGQETQYF
14	NA	NA	TRBJ1-4	TRBV5-1	TGCGCCAGCAGCTTGGGAGGGGTGAATGAAAAACTGTTTTTT	CASSLGGVNEKLFF
15	NA	NA	TRBJ2-1	TRBV4-1	TGCGCCAGCAGCCAACAGCTAAGCTCCTACAATGAGCAGTTCTTC	CASSQQLSSYNEQFF
14	NA	NA	TRBJ2-7	TRBV11-3	TGTGCCAGCAGCTTACCGGACAGGGAGGGCGAGCAGTACTTC	CASSLPDREGEQYF
14	NA	NA	TRBJ2-5	TRBV6-5	TGTGCCAGCAGTTTGACGGTTCTTGGAGAGACCCAGTACTTC	CASSLTVLGETQYF
14	NA	NA	TRBJ2-1	TRBV5-1	TGCGCCAGCAGCTTGGAGGCCCCCATCGATGAGCAGTTCTTC	CASSLEAPIDEQFF
16	NA	TRBD2	TRBJ2-3	TRBV7-9	TGTGCCAGCAGCTTAAGACTAGCGGGAGACGCAGATACGCAGTATTTT	CASSLRLAGDADTQYF
14	NA	NA	TRBJ2-5	TRBV27	TGTGCCAGCAGTTCCCAGGGTTCCGGGGAGACCCAGTACTTC	CASSSQGSGETQYF
15	NA	TRBD2	TRBJ2-3	TRBV6-5	TGTGCCAGCAGTTACGAAGGCGGGAGGTTAGATACGCAGTATTTT	CASSYEGGRLDTQYF
12	NA	TRBD1	TRBJ2-5	TRBV29-1	TGCAGCGTTGCAGGGGGCTCGGAGACCCAGTACTTC	CSVAGGSETQYF
13	NA	TRBD2	TRBJ2-1	TRBV6-1	TGTGCCAGCCCGTCTAGCGGGACGGGTGAGCAGTTCTTC	CASPSSGTGEQFF
18	NA	NA	TRBJ1-5	TRBV15	TGTGCCACCAGCAGGGGGGAAGTGGGCAGGCCAAGCAATCAGCCCCAGCATTTT	CATSRGEVGRPSNQPQHF